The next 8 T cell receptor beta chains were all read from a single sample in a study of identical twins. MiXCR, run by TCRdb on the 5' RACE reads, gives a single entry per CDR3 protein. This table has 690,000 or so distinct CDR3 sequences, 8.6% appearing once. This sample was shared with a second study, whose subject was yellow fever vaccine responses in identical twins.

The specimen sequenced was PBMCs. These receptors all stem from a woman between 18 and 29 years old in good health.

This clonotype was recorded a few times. This chain's CDR3 is CASSQEIGELFF. In DNA, the CDR3 is TGTGCCAGCAGCCAAGAAATCGGGGAGCTGTTTTTT. The chain is built from TRBV3-1 and TRBJ2-2; D is ambiguous. V was clipped by 0 bases and J by 7 bases, with 3 bases between them. This CDR3 region has 12 residues. CDR1 is LGHDT, CDR2 YNNKEL, per germline (reference sequence).

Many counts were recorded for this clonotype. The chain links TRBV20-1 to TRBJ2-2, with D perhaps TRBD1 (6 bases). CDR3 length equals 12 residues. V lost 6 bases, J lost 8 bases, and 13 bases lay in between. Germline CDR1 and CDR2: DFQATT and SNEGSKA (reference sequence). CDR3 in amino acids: CSAGAERGELFF. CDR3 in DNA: TGCAGTGCGGGGGCTGAACGTGGGGAGCTGTTTTTT.

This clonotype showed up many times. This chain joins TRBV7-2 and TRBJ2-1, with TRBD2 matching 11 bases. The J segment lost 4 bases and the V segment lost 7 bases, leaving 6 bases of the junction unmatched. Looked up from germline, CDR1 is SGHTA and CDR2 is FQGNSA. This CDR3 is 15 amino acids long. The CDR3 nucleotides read TGTGCCAGCACCCAGGGACTAGCGGTATACAATGAGCAGTTCTTC. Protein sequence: CASTQGLAVYNEQFF. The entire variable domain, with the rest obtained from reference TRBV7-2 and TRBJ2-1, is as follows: GAGVSQSPSNKVTEKGKDVELRCDPISGHTALYWYRQSLGQGLEFLIYFQGNSAPDKSGLPSDRFSAERTGGSVSTLTIQRTQQEDSAVYLCASTQGLAVYNEQFFGPGTRLTVL.

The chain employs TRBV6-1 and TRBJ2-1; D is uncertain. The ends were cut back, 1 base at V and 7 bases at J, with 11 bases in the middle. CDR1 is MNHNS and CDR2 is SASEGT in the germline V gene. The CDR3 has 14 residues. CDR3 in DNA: TGTGCCAGCAGTGAAGGGCGGTACCTGAATGAGCAGTTCTTC. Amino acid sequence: CASSEGRYLNEQFF.

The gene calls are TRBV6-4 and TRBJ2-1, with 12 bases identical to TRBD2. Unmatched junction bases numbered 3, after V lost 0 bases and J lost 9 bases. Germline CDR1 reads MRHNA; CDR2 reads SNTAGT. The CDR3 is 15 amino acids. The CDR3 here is CASSDSASGRAEQFF. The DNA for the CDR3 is TGTGCCAGCAGTGACTCGGCTAGCGGGAGGGCTGAGCAGTTCTTC.

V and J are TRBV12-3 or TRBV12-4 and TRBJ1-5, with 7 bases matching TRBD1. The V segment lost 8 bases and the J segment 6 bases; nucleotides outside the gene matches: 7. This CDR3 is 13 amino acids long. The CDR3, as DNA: TGTGCCAGCGGGACAGCCGGAGGTCAGCCCCAGCATTTT. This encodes CASGTAGGQPQHF.

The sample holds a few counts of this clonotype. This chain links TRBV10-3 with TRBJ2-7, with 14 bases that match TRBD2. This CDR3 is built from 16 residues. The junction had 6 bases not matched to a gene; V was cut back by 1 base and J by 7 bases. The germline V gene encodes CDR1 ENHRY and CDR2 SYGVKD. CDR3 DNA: TGTGCCATCAGTGAGTGGGGACTAGCGGGGGTGAATGAGCAGTACTTC. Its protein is CAISEWGLAGVNEQYF.

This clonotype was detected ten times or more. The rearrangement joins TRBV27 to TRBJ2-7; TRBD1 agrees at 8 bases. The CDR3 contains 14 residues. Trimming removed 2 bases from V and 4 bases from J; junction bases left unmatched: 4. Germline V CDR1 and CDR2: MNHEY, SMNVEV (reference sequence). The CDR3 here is CASSLAGGPYEQYF. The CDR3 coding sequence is TGTGCCAGCAGTTTAGCAGGGGGCCCTTACGAGCAGTACTTC.